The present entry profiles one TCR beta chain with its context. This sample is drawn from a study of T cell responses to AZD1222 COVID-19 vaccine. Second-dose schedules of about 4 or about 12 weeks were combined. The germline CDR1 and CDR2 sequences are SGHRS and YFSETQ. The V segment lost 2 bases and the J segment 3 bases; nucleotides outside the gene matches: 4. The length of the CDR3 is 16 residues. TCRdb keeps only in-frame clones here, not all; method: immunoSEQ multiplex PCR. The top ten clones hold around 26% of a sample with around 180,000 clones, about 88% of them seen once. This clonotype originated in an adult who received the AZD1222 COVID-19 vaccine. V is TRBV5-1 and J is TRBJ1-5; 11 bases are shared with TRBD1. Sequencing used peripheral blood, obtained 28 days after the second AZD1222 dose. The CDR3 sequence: CASSFGTGGNNQPQHF. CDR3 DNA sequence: TGCGCCAGCAGCTTTGGGACAGGGGGTAACAATCAGCCCCAGCATTTT.